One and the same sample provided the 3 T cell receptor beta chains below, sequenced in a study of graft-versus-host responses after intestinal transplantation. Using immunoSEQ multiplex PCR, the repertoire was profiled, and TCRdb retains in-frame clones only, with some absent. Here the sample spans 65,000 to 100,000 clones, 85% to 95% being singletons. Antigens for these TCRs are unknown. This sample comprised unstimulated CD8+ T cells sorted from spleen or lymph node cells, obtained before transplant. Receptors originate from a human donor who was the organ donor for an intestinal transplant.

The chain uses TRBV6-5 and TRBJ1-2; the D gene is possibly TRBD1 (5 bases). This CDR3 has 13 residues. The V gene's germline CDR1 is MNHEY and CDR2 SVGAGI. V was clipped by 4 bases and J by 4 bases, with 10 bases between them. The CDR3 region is CASSSPGGYGYTF. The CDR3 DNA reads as TGTGCCAGCAGTTCGCCGGGGGGCTATGGCTACACCTTC.

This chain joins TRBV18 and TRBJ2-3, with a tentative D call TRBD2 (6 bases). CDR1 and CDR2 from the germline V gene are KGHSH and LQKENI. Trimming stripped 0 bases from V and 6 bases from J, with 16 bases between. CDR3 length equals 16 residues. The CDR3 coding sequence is TGTGCCAGCTCACCACCAGCGGGCCCCCTCAAGGATACGCAGTATTTT. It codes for CASSPPAGPLKDTQYF. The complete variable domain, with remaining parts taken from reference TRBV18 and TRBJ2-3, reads NAGVMQNPRHLVRRRGQEARLRCSPMKGHSHVYWYRQLPEEGLKFMVYLQKENIIDESGMPKERFSAEFPKEGPSILRIQQVVRGDSAAYFCASSPPAGPLKDTQYFGPGTRLTVL.

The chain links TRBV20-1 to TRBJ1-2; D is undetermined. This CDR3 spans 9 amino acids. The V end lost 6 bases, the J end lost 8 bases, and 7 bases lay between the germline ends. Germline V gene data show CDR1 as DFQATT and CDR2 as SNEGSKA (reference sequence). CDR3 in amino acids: CSAREGYTF. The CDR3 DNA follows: TGCAGTGCAAGGGAGGGCTACACCTTC.